The sequence of this T cell receptor beta chain was determined in a study of blood T cells in healthy people across ages. In this sample, this clonotype turned up a few times. Next came a second PCR, run for roughly 6 to 11 cycles, which used a sample-barcoded 5' primer along with a J-beta primer mix. TCRdb itself ran the 5' RACE reads through MiXCR, one entry per CDR3 protein. This sample has 600,000 to 850,000 distinct CDR3 sequences, with approximately 25% found just once. The same sample was also studied in work on T cells of mothers and their children.

This TCR derives from a boy aged 5-17 years in good health. Sequenced material: blood.

CDR3 DNA: TGTGCCAGCACCTGGACCCTTCAAGAGACCCAGTACTTC. This sequence encodes CASTWTLQETQYF. The chain links TRBV12-3 or TRBV12-4 to TRBJ2-5; no clear D. The CDR3 length is 13 residues. Deletions cut 7 bases from V and 2 bases from J, with 11 bases between.